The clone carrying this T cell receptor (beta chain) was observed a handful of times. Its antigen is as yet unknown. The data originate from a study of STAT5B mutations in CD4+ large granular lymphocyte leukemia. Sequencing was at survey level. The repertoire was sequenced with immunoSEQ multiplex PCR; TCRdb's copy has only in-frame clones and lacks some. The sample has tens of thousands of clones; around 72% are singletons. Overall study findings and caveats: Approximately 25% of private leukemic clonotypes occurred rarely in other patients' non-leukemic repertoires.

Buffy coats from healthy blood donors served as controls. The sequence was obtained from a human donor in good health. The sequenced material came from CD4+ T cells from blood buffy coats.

Written as DNA, the CDR3 is TGTGCCATCAGTGAGTCCTTGGGTCGGCCCCAGCATTTT. Its translation is CAISESLGRPQHF. This rearrangement joins TRBV10-3 to TRBJ1-5; D remains unclear. This CDR3 comprises 13 residues. V was clipped by 0 bases and J by 9 bases, with 9 bases between them. The V gene's germline CDR1 is ENHRY and CDR2 SYGVKD.